These 29 T cell receptor beta chains share one sample of origin, sequenced in a study of beta chain features in type 1 diabetes. What was sequenced were expressed TCRB transcripts, since all of the isolated RNA had been reverse transcribed. Produced via immunoSEQ multiplex PCR; TCRdb's table is partial and in-frame only. Among under 150,000 clones listed, roughly 17% were seen once. The study's findings and limits: Shortening that was moderate but significant affected the TCRB CDR3s of Type 1 diabetes patients in all four CD4+ subsets.

Their target antigens are unknown. Sequenced sample: central memory CD4+ T cells from blood. These receptor sequences come from a man younger than 35 with type 1 diabetes.

This clone was detected only a few times. This sample includes further DNA sequences coding for the same CDR3. The chain carries TRBV28 and TRBJ2-7; TRBD1 matches 7 bases. J gave up 1 base and V 8 bases, and 11 bases lay outside the gene matches. The CDR3 covers 15 residues. Germline assignment: CDR1 MDHEN and CDR2 SYDVKM. The CDR3 loop reads CASLTAGTESYEQYF. The CDR3 DNA reads TGTGCCAGCCTTACTGCAGGGACAGAGTCCTACGAGCAGTACTTC.

V gene TRBV6-5 combines with J gene TRBJ2-7; 12 nucleotides match TRBD2. The CDR3 runs to 15 residues. V was pared by 5 bases and J by 3 bases, with 5 bases of the junction left unmatched. From germline, CDR1 is MNHEY and CDR2 SVGAGI. The CDR3 DNA follows: TGTGCCAGCAGTCGGACTAGCGGGACCAACTACGAGCAGTACTTC. Its protein product is CASSRTSGTNYEQYF.

The sample holds a few counts of this clone. This rearrangement joins TRBV28 to TRBJ2-5, with unresolved D. Germline V lookup: CDR1 MDHEN, CDR2 SYDVKM. V gave up 7 bases and J gave up 1 base, with 10 bases separating them. This CDR3 has 13 amino acids. The CDR3 here is CASNPQSQETQYF. CDR3 nucleotide sequence: TGTGCCAGCAATCCGCAGTCCCAAGAGACCCAGTACTTC. Supplemented by reference TRBV28 and TRBJ2-5, the full variable domain reads DVKVTQSSRYLVKRTGEKVFLECVQDMDHENMFWYRQDPGLGLRLIYFSYDVKMKEKGDIPEGYSVSREKKERFSLILESASTNQTSMYLCASNPQSQETQYFGPGTRLLVL.

The chain recombines TRBV4-3 with TRBJ1-3; the D gene is possibly TRBD1 (6 bases). V lost 0 bases and J lost 4, with 19 bases in between. From germline, CDR1 is LGHNA and CDR2 YSLEER. The CDR3 extends over 18 amino acids. The CDR3 DNA reads as TGCGCCAGCAGCCAAGACCCTACAGGGATCCAGGGCGGAAACACCATATATTTT. Translated, it gives CASSQDPTGIQGGNTIYF.

This clone showed up just a few times. The sample contains more than one DNA sequence encoding this CDR3. The chain employs TRBV30 and TRBJ2-1, with 8 bases fitting TRBD2. J gave up 8 bases and V 1 base, and 16 bases lay outside the gene matches. Looked up from germline, CDR1 is GTSNPN and CDR2 is SVGIG (reference sequence). CDR3 length: 17 residues. The CDR3 reads CAWSGGWGTRSSHEQFF. The CDR3 coding sequence is TGTGCCTGGAGTGGGGGTTGGGGGACTAGGTCTTCTCATGAGCAGTTCTTC.

The gene calls are TRBV18 and TRBJ2-7; the D gene is possibly TRBD2 (6 bases). This CDR3 contains 11 residues. Per germline, CDR1 KGHSH and CDR2 LQKENI. V shed 4 bases and J shed 7 bases, with 8 bases lying between them. CDR3 sequence: CASSLGGEQYF. DNA for the CDR3: TGTGCCAGCTCACTTGGGGGGGAGCAGTACTTC.

A remark on this clone: A much larger clone lies one base from this, so it may be a read error. The chain employs TRBV5-6 and TRBJ1-5, with D perhaps matching TRBD1 (5 bases). In germline, CDR1 is SGHDT, CDR2 YYEEEE. There are 15 residues in the CDR3. Between the trimmed V and J ends, which lost 5 bases and 2 bases, there was a span of 14 bases. The chain's CDR3 is CASRCWRGGNQPQHF. In nucleotides, the CDR3 is TGTGCCAGCAGGTGCTGGAGAGGGGGCAATCAGCCCCAGCATTTT.

This clone appeared a few times. CDR3 protein: CASSAGQAYGYTF. CDR3 coding DNA: TGTGCCAGCAGTGCCGGACAGGCCTATGGCTACACCTTC. This chain uses TRBV25-1 with TRBJ1-2; 7 positions agree with TRBD1. Germline V gives CDR1 MGHDK, CDR2 SYGVNS. CDR3 size: 13 residues. V shed 4 bases and J 4 bases; nucleotides not matched to a gene: 3.

For this clone: A single base is all that separates this from a far larger clone, so a read error is likely. The chain recombines TRBV29-1 with TRBJ1-2; 12 bases agree with TRBD1. Germline-derived CDR1 and CDR2 are SQVTM and ANQGSEA. The CDR3 sequence is 16 residues long. Trimming at V came to 4 bases and at J to 3 bases, leaving 9 bases not matched to a gene. CDR3 DNA sequence: TGCAGCGTTGGGCCCGGGACAGGGGGCGCCGACTATGGCTACACCTTC. Translation gives CSVGPGTGGADYGYTF.

This rearrangement joins TRBV18 to TRBJ2-7; TRBD1 matches at 10 bases. In germline, CDR1 is KGHSH, CDR2 LQKENI. J gave up 6 bases and V 3 bases, and 11 bases lay outside the gene matches. The CDR3 loop spans 16 amino acids. The CDR3 nucleotides read TGTGCCAGCTCACCCGGACAGGGGGGAACCTTCTCCGAGCAGTACTTC. Translating it yields CASSPGQGGTFSEQYF.

The sample holds a few counts of this clone. The J gene is TRBJ2-1, the V gene TRBV30, with D perhaps matching TRBD1 (5 bases). This CDR3 is built from 12 residues. Germline V gives CDR1 GTSNPN, CDR2 SVGIG (reference sequence). V was clipped by 3 bases and J by 6 bases, with 9 bases between them. CDR3 sequence (DNA): TGTGCCTGGAGGGACCAGGGCAATGAGCAGTTCTTC. Protein product: CAWRDQGNEQFF.

This clone showed up many times. Other DNA sequences from this sample encode an identical CDR3 as well. J is TRBJ2-7 and V is TRBV5-6; D may be TRBD1 (6 bases). The CDR3 runs to 17 residues. Germline V CDR1 and CDR2: SGHDT, YYEEEE. Trimming left V 0 bases short and J 2 bases short, with 18 bases between. This CDR3 is CASSLVPGTPLPYEQYF. Here the CDR3 DNA reads TGTGCCAGCAGCTTGGTCCCCGGGACACCGTTGCCCTACGAGCAGTACTTC.

This clone has just a few counts. Relative to the germline gene, one junction end is altered; a read error may explain this. The genes are TRBV7-7 and TRBJ2-1; TRBD2 might be the D (5 bases). The CDR3 is made up of 15 amino acids. Germline CDR1 is SSHAT and CDR2 is FNYEAQ (reference sequence). The DNA of the CDR3 is TGTGCTAGCAGCTTAACCGCCCGGGATTACAATGAGCAGTTCTTC. Protein product: CASSLTARDYNEQFF.

V and J are TRBV20-1 and TRBJ1-2; D not certain. Germline lookup yields CDR1 DFQATT and CDR2 SNEGSKA (reference sequence). Trimming pared 0 bases from V and 10 bases from J, leaving 9 bases between. The CDR3 has 11 residues. The CDR3 DNA is TGCAGTGCTAGAGATTGGCCAGCCTACACCTTC. It encodes CSARDWPAYTF.

V is TRBV6-5 and J is TRBJ2-1; D assignment may be TRBD1 or TRBD2 (5 bases each). Per the germline V gene, CDR1 is MNHEY and CDR2 is SVGAGI. There are 13 residues in the CDR3. The ends were cut back, 5 bases at V and 2 bases at J, with 7 bases in the middle. The CDR3 loop reads CASSPGPYNEQFF. The CDR3 nucleotides are TGTGCCAGCAGTCCGGGACCCTACAATGAGCAGTTCTTC.

The table lists this clone with a few counts. The chain is built from TRBV6-6 and TRBJ2-2, with D hard to call. The CDR3 spans 11 residues. Germline CDR1 MNHNY, CDR2 SVGAGI (reference sequence). Trimming took 8 bases from V and 3 from J, leaving 4 bases between them. CDR3 sequence: CASVYTGELFF. The CDR3 DNA reads TGTGCCAGCGTGTACACCGGGGAGCTGTTTTTT.

This clone was observed a few times. The V and J genes are TRBV7-9 and TRBJ1-1; D is possibly TRBD1 (6 bases). Germline CDR1 and CDR2: SEHNR and FQNEAQ (reference sequence). The CDR3 has 15 amino acids. The V end was cut by 2 bases, the J end by 0 bases, with 10 bases between. The DNA of the CDR3 is TGTGCCAGCAGCTTATTTGGGGACATGAACACTGAAGCTTTCTTT. Translating gives CASSLFGDMNTEAFF.

The V and J genes are TRBV7-2 and TRBJ1-2; D not certain. V was pared by 5 bases and J by 7 bases, with 11 bases between. Germline V gene data show CDR1 as SGHTA and CDR2 as FQGNSA. This CDR3 spans 12 amino acids. In nucleotides, the CDR3 is TGTGCCAGCAGCCGTGATACCTTTGGCTACACCTTC. Translation: CASSRDTFGYTF.

The V call is TRBV9, the J call TRBJ2-2; the D is unclear. Germline lookup yields CDR1 SGDLS and CDR2 YYNGEE. With 0 bases removed from V and 4 bases from J, the gap between germline ends came to 4 bases. The CDR3 has 13 amino acids. The CDR3 nucleotides read TGTGCCAGCAGCGTAGTCCTCACCGGGGAGCTGTTTTTT. It specifies CASSVVLTGELFF.

The chain couples TRBV4-3 to TRBJ1-1, with 10 bases identical to TRBD1. The V segment lost 5 bases and the J segment 3 bases; nucleotides outside the gene matches: 0. From germline, CDR1 is LGHNA and CDR2 YSLEER. This CDR3 is built from 13 residues. CDR3 bases: TGCGCCAGCAGCGGGACAGGGGACACTGAAGCTTTCTTT. Its translation is CASSGTGDTEAFF.

The chain links TRBV2 to TRBJ2-4; D assignment may be TRBD1 or TRBD2 (7 bases each). This CDR3 has 13 amino acids. V was cut by 4 bases and J by 10 bases, with 14 bases left in between. From germline, CDR1 is SNHLY and CDR2 FYNNEI. Here the CDR3 DNA reads TGTGCCAGCAGTGGTGCAGGGGGGGAGATTCAGTACTTC. This encodes CASSGAGGEIQYF.

V and J are TRBV7-9 and TRBJ2-7, with 7 bases identical to TRBD2. The CDR3 is 14 residues long. Trimming took 4 bases from V and 2 from J; bases not matched to a gene: 5. Germline lookup yields CDR1 SEHNR and CDR2 FQNEAQ (reference sequence). The CDR3 coding sequence is TGTGCCAGCAGCTACTCTAGCGGAGCCTACGAGCAGTACTTC. Its protein product is CASSYSSGAYEQYF. The whole variable domain, remainder taken from reference TRBV7-9 and TRBJ2-7, is DTGVSQNPRHKITKRGQNVTFRCDPISEHNRLYWYRQTLGQGPEFLTYFQNEAQLEKSRLLSDRFSAERPKGSFSTLEIQRTEQGDSAMYLCASSYSSGAYEQYFGPGTRLTVT.

The rearrangement uses TRBV18 and TRBJ2-7; no clear D gene. V shed 1 base and J shed 7 bases, with 11 bases lying between them. The length of the CDR3 is 13 residues. CDR1 and CDR2 (germline): KGHSH, LQKENI. The CDR3 DNA is TGTGCCAGCTCACCACGACATAAGTTGGAGCAGTACTTC. It translates to CASSPRHKLEQYF.

This clone was counted only a few times. The chain uses TRBV2 and TRBJ1-5; tentatively, D is TRBD1 (5 bases). Germline assignment: CDR1 SNHLY and CDR2 FYNNEI. The CDR3 contains 16 residues. Trimming removed 4 bases from V and 0 bases from J, with 13 bases in between. The CDR3 region has the DNA TGTGCCAGCAGTGTAAGGACCGGGGCTAGCAATCAGCCCCAGCATTTT. Translated, it gives CASSVRTGASNQPQHF.

The chain combines TRBV4-2 with TRBJ2-3, with 8 bases matching TRBD2. The CDR3 spans 16 residues. V lost 0 bases and J lost 1; bases outside the gene matches: 3. CDR1 LGHNA and CDR2 YNFKEQ come from the germline V gene. CDR3 sequence: CASSQEGSGGTDTQYF. CDR3 bases: TGTGCCAGCAGCCAAGAAGGTAGCGGGGGCACAGATACGCAGTATTTT.

Only a few counts were recorded for this clone. The chain is built from TRBV29-1 and TRBJ1-3, with D uncertain. Per the germline V gene, CDR1 is SQVTM and CDR2 is ANQGSEA. CDR3 length: 13 amino acids. V lost 7 bases to trimming and J lost 0 bases, with 10 bases between them. CDR3 sequence (DNA): TGCAGCGCCATGGGAAGCTCTGGAAACACCATATATTTT. As protein: CSAMGSSGNTIYF.

This clone was detected a few times. The rearrangement links TRBV28 to TRBJ2-1, with 10 positions matching TRBD1. This CDR3 is 15 amino acids long. Germline values: CDR1 MDHEN, CDR2 SYDVKM. Trimming cost V 8 bases and J 9 bases; bases outside gene matches: 13. The CDR3 here is CASRAGTGVLGEQFF. Written as DNA, the CDR3 is TGTGCCAGCCGGGCCGGGACAGGGGTGTTAGGTGAGCAGTTCTTC.

The gene calls are TRBV27 and TRBJ2-6; 9 bases fit TRBD1. CDR1 and CDR2 (germline): MNHEY, SMNVEV (reference sequence). V dropped 5 bases and J dropped 1; count of bases not matched to a gene: 9. The length of the CDR3 is 18 residues. DNA of the CDR3: TGTGCCAGCAGTCATCGGACAGGGGATGGGTCTGGGGCCAACGTCCTGACTTTC. Its protein product is CASSHRTGDGSGANVLTF.

This clone appeared once. The J gene is TRBJ1-2, the V gene TRBV6-1, with D possibly matching TRBD1 (5 bases). Germline loops: CDR1 MNHNS, CDR2 SASEGT. This CDR3 region has 14 residues. V lost 8 bases to trimming and J lost 5 bases, with 18 bases between them. In DNA, the CDR3 is TGTGCCAGCTTACCCGGGGTCTCAGGGTATGGCTACACCTTC. It is translated as CASLPGVSGYGYTF.